The clone carrying this TCR beta chain was observed many times. Its antigen remains unknown. The lymph nodes were axillary draining lymph nodes from breast cancer patients. TCRdb processed the multiplex PCR reads anew with MiXCR; each CDR3 protein has one entry. The data contain about 130,000 distinct CDR3 sequences, 21% of them singletons. The CDR3 sequence is 12 residues long. Deletions cut 3 bases from V and 9 bases from J, with 12 bases between. Germline lookup yields CDR1 DFQATT and CDR2 SNEGSKA (reference sequence). This sample is drawn from a study of breast tumors, draining lymph nodes, adjacent tissues. Study results and caveats: Compared with basal-like, luminal-like tumors shared significantly more repertoire with nontumor tissue. The lymph node origin of tumor T cells was framed as consistent with a hypothesis, not demonstrated. Compared with lymph nodes, tumors were less diverse; compared with nontumor tissue, more. Findings are consistent with lymph node origin and intratumoral expansion of most tumor T cells.

Input material: axillary lymph node tissue. The clonotype originates from a female donor with breast cancer. Some clones in this sample may be carry-over from other donors' samples. The gene calls are TRBV20-1 and TRBJ2-1; D call uncertain. The CDR3 sequence is CSARYKSGEQFF. The CDR3 DNA sequence: TGCAGTGCTAGGTATAAGTCGGGTGAGCAGTTCTTC.